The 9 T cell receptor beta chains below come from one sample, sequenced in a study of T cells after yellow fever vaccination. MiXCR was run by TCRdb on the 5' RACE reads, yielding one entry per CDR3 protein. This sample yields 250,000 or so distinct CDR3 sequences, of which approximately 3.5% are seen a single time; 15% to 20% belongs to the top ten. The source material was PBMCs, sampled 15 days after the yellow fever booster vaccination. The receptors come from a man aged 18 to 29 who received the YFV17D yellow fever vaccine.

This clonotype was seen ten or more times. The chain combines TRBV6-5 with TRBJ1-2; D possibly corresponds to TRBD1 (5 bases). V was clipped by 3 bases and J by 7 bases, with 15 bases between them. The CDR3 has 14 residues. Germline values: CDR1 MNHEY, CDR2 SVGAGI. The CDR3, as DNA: TGTGCCAGCAGTTATGGGGGAAAGGATGTTGGCTACACCTTC. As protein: CASSYGGKDVGYTF.

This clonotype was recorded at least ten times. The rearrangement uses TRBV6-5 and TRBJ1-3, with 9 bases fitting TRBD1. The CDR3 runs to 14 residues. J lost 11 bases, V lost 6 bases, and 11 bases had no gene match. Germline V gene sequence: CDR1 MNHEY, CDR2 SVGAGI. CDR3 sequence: CASRRGQGNYPIYF. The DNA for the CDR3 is TGTGCCAGCAGACGGGGACAGGGCAATTACCCCATATATTTT.

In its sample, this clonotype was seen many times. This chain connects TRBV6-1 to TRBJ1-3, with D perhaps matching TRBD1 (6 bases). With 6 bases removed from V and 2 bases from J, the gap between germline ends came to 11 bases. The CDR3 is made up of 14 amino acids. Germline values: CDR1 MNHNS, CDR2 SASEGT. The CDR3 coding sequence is TGTGCCAGCAGGAAGGCAGGGGCTGGAAACACCATATATTTT. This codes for CASRKAGAGNTIYF.

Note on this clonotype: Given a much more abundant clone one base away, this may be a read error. The CDR3 is CASSLGRTGPYNERFF. The CDR3 DNA follows: TGTGCCAGCAGCTTAGGTCGGACAGGACCTTACAATGAGCGGTTCTTC. The V and J genes are TRBV7-9 and TRBJ2-1, with 7 bases aligning to TRBD1. From germline, CDR1 is SEHNR and CDR2 FQNEAQ (reference sequence). CDR3 length: 16 amino acids.

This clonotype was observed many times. The CDR3 here is CASSQVQGSYEQYV. The CDR3 DNA is TGTGCCAGCAGCCAGGTCCAGGGCTCCTACGAGCAGTACGTC. The chain employs TRBV4-2 and TRBJ2-7; TRBD1 is a possible D gene (5 bases). The V and J ends lost 3 bases and 0 bases respectively, with 9 bases between them. Germline values: CDR1 LGHNA, CDR2 YNFKEQ. The CDR3 runs to 14 residues.

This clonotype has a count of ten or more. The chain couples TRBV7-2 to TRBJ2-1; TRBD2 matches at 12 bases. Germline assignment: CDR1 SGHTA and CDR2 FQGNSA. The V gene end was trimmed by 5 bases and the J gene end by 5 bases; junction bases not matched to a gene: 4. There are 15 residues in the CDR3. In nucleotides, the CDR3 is TGTGCCAGCAGCGATTGGACTAGCGGGGACAATGAGCAGTTCTTC. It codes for CASSDWTSGDNEQFF.

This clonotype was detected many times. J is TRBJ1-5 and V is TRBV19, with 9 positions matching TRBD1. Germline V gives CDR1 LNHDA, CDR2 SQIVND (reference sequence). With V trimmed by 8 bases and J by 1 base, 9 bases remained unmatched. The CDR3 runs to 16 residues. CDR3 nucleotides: TGTGCCAGTCGTAACCAGGGGACAGGGAGCAATCAGCCCCAGCATTTT. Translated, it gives CASRNQGTGSNQPQHF.

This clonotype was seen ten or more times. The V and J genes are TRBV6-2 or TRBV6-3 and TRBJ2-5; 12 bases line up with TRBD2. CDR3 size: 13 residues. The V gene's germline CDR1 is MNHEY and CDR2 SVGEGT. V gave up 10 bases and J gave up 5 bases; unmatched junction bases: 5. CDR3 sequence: CATRLAGDETQYF. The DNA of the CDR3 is TGTGCCACCCGACTAGCGGGGGACGAGACCCAGTACTTC.

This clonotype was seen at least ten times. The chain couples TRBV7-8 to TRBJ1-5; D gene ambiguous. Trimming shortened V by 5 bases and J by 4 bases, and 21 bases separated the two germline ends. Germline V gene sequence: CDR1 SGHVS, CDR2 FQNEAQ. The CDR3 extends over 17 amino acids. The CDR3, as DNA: TGTGCCAGCAGCCCCCAATCCGGGCTCCCAGTTAATCAGCCCCAGCATTTT. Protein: CASSPQSGLPVNQPQHF.